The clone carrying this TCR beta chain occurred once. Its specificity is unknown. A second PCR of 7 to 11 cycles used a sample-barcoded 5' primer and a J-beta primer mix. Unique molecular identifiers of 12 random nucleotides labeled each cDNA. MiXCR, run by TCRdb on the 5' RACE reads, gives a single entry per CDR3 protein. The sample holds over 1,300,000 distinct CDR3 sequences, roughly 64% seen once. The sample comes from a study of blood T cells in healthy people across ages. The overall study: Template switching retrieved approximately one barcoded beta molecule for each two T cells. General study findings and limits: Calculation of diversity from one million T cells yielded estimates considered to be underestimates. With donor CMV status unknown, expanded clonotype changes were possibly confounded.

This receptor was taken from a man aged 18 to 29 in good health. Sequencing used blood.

The CDR3 loop reads CASSQAFGDKQYF. CDR3 in DNA: TGTGCCAGCAGCCAAGCGTTCGGGGACAAGCAGTACTTC. J is TRBJ2-5 and V is TRBV14; D may be TRBD1 (6 bases). The CDR3 has 13 residues. From germline, CDR1 is SGHDN and CDR2 FVKESK. V shed 1 base and J shed 11 bases, with 14 bases lying between them.